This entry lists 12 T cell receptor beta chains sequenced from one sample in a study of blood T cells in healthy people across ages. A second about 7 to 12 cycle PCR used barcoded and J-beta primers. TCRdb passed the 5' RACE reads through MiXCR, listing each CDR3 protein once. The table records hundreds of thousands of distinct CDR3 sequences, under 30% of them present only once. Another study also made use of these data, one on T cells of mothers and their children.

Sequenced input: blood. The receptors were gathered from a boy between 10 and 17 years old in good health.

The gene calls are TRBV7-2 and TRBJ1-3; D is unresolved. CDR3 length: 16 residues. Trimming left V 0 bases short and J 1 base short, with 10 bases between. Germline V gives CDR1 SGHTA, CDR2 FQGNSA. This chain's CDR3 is CASSLALRVSGNTIYF. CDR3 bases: TGTGCCAGCAGCTTAGCCCTCCGGGTATCTGGAAACACCATATATTTT.

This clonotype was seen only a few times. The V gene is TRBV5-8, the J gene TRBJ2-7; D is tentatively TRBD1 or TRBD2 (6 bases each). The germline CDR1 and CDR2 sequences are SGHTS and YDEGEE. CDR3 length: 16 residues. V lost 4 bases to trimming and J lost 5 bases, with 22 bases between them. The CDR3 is CASSPRRWGARHEQYF. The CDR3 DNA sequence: TGTGCCAGCAGCCCACGCCGGTGGGGGGCCCGACACGAGCAGTACTTC.

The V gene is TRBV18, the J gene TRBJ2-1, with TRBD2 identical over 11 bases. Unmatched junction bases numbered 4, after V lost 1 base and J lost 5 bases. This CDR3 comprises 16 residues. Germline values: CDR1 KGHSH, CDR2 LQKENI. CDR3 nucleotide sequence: TGTGCCAGCTCACCACGGTCGGGACTAGCGGACAATGAGCAGTTCTTC. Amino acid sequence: CASSPRSGLADNEQFF.

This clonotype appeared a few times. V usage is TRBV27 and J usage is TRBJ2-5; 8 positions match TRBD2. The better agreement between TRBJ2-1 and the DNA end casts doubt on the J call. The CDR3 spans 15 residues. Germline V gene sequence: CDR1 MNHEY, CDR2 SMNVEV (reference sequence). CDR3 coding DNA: TGTGCCAGCCGGAAACTAGCGGTGACTAACAATGAGCAGTTCTTC. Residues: CASRKLAVTNNEQFF.

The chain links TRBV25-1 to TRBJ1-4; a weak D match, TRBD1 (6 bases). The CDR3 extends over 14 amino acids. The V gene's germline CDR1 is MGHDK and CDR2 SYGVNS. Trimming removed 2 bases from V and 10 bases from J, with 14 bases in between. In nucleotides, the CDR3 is TGTGCCAGCAGTGAACCCAGGGGAGTGGGAAAACTGTTTTTT. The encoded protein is CASSEPRGVGKLFF.

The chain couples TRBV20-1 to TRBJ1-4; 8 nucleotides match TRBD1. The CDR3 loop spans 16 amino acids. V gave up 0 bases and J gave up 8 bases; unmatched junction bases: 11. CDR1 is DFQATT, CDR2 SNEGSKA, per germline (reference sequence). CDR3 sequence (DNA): TGCAGTGCTAGAGATATGGCGGACAGGGCAAGCGAAAAACTGTTTTTT. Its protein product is CSARDMADRASEKLFF.

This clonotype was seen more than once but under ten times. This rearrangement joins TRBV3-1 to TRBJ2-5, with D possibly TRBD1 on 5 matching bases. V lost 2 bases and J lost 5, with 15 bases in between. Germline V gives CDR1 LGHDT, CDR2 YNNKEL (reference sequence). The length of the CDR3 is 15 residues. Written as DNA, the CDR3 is TGTGCCAGCAGCCAATACTCAGGGCCCCAGGAGACCCAGTACTTC. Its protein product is CASSQYSGPQETQYF.

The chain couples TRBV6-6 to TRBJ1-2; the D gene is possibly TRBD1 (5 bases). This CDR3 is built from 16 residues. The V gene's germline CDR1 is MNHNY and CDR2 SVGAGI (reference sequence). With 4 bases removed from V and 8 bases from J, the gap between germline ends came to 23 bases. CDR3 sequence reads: CASSSEWRGDRYGYTF. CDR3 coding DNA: TGTGCCAGCAGTTCTGAATGGCGAGGGGACCGTTACGGCTACACCTTC.

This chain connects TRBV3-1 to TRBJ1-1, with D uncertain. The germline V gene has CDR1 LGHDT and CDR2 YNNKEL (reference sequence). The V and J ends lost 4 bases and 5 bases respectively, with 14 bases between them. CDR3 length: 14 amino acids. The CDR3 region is CASSPQTRGTEAFF. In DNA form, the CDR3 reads TGTGCCAGCAGCCCCCAGACAAGAGGGACTGAAGCTTTCTTT.

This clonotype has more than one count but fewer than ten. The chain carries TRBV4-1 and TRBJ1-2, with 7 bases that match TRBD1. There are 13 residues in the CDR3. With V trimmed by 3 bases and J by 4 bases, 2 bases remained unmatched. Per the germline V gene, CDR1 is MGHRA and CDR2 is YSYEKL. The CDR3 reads CASSQGQLYGYTF. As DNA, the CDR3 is TGCGCCAGCAGCCAGGGACAGCTCTATGGCTACACCTTC.

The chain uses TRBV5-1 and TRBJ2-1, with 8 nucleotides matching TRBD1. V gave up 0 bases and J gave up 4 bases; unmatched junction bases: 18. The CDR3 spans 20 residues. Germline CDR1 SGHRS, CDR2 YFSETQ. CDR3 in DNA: TGCGCCAGCAGCTTGGGTCCTTGGCAGGGGGCCATCTTGGAGTACAATGAGCAGTTCTTC. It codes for CASSLGPWQGAILEYNEQFF.

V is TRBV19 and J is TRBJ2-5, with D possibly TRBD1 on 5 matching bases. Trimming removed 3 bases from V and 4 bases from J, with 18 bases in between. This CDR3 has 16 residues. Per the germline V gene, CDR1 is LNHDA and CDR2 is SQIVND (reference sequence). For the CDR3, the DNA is TGTGCCAGTAGTATCCGGGCGGCAGGGCTTGGAGAGACCCAGTACTTC. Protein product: CASSIRAAGLGETQYF. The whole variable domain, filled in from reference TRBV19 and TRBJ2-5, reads DGGITQSPKYLFRKEGQNVTLSCEQNLNHDAMYWYRQDPGQGLRLIYYSQIVNDFQKGDIAEGYSVSREKKESFPLTVTSAQKNPTAFYLCASSIRAAGLGETQYFGPGTRLLVL.